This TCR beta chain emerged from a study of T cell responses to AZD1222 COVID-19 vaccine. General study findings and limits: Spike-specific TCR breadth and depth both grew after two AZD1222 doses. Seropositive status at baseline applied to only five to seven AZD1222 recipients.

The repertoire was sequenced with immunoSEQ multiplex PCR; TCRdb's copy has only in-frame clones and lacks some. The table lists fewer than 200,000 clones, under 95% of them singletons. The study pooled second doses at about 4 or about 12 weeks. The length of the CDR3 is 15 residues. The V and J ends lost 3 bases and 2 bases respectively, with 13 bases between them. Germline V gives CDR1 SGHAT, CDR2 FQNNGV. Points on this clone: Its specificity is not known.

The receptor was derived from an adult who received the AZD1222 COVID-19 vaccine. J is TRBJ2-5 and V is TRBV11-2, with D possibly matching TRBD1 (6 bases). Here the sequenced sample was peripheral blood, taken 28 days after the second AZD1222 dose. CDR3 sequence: CASSFSGQTQETQYF. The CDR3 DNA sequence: TGTGCCAGCAGCTTCTCAGGACAGACGCAAGAGACCCAGTACTTC.